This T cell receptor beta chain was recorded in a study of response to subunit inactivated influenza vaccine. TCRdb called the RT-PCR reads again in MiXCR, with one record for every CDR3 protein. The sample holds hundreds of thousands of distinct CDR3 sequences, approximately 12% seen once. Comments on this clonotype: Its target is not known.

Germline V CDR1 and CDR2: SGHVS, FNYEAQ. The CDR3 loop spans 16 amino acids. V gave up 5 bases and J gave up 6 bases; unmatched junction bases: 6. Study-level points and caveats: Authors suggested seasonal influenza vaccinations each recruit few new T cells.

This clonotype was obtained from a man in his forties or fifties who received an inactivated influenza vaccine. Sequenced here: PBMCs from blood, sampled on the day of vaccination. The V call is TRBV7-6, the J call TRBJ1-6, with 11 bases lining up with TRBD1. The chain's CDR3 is CASSRGQGAGNSPLHF. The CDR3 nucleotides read TGTGCCAGCAGCCGAGGACAGGGGGCGGGTAATTCACCCCTCCACTTT. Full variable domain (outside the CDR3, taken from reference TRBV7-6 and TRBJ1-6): GAGVSQSPRYKVTKRGQDVALRCDPISGHVSLYWYRQALGQGPEFLTYFNYEAQQDKSGLPNDRFSAERPEGSISTLTIQRTEQRDSAMYRCASSRGQGAGNSPLHFGNGTRLTVT.